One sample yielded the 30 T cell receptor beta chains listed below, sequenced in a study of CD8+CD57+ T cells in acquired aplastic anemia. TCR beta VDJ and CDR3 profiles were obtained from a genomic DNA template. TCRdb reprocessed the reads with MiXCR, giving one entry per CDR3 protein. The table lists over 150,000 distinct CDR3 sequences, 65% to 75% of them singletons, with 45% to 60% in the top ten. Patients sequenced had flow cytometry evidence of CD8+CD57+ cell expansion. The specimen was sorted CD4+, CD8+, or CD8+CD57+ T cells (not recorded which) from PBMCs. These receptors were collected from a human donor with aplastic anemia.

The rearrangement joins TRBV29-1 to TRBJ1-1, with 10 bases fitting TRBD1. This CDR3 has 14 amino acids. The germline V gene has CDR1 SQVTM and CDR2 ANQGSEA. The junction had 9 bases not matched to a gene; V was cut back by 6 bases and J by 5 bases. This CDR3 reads CSVEPGQGITEAFF. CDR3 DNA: TGCAGCGTGGAACCGGGACAGGGGATTACTGAAGCTTTCTTT.

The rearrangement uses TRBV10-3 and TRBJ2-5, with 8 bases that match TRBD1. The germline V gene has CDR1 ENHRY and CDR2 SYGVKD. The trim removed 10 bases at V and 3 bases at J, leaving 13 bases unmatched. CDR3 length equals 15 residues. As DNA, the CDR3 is TGTGCCAGCAGGGGGGACAGGAACCGAAAAGAGACCCAGTACTTC. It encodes CASRGDRNRKETQYF.

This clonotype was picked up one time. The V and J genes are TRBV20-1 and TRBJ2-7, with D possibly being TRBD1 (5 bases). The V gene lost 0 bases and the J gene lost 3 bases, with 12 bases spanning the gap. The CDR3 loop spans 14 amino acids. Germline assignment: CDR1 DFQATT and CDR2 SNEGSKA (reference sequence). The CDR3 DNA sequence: TGCAGTGCTAGAGATCAGGAAGGGGTCTACGAGCAGTACTTC. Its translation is CSARDQEGVYEQYF.

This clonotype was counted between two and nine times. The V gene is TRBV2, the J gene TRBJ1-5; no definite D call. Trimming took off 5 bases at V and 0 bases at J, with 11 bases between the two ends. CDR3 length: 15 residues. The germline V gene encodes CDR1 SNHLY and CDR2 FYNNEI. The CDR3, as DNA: TGTGCCAGCAGTCTCGGACGCGGTAGCAATCAGCCCCAGCATTTT. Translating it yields CASSLGRGSNQPQHF.

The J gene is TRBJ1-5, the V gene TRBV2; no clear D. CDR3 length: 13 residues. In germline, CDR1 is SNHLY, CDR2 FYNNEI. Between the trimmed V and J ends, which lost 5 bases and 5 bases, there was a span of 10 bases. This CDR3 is CASSRDWDQPQHF. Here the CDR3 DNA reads TGTGCCAGCAGTCGGGATTGGGATCAGCCCCAGCATTTT.

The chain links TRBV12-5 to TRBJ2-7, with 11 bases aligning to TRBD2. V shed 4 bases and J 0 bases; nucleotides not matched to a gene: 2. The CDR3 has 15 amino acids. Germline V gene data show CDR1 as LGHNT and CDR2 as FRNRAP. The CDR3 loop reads CASGSGLAASYEQYF. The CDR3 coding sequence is TGTGCTAGTGGTTCGGGACTAGCGGCCTCCTACGAGCAGTACTTC.

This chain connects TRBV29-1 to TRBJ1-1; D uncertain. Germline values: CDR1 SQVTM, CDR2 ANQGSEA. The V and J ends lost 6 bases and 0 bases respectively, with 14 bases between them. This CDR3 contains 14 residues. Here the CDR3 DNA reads TGCAGCGTCACGGCGGGGAGCATGAACACTGAAGCTTTCTTT. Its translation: CSVTAGSMNTEAFF.

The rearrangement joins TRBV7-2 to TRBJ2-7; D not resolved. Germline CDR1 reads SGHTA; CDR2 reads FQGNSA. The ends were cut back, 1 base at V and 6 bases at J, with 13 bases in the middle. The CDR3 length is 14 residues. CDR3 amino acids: CASSLGPSAGEQYF. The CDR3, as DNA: TGTGCCAGCAGCTTAGGCCCCTCGGCTGGCGAGCAGTACTTC.

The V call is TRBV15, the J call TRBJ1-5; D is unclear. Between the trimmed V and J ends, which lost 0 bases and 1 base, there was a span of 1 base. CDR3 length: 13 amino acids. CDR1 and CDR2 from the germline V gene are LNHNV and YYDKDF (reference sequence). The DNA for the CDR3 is TGTGCCACCAGCAGAGAAAGCAATCAGCCCCAGCATTTT. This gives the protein CATSRESNQPQHF.

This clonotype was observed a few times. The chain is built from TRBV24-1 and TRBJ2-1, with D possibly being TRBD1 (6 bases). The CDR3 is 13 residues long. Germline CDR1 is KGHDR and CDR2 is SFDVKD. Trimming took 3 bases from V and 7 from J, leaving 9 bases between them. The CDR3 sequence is CATSDDRRNEQFF. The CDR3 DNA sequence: TGTGCCACCAGTGATGACAGGCGTAATGAGCAGTTCTTC.

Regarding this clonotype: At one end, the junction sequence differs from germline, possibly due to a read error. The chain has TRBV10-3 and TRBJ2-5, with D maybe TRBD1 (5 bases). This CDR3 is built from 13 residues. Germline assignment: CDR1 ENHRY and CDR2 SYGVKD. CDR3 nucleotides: TGTGTCATCAGAGACAGTGCTCAAGAGACCCAGTACTTC. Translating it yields CVIRDSAQETQYF.

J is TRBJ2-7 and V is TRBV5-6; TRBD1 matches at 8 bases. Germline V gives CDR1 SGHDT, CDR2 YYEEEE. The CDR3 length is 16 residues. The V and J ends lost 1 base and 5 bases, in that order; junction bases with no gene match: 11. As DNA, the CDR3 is TGTGCCAGCAGCTTGAACCGGGACAGGAGGCTGAACGAGCAGTACTTC. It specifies CASSLNRDRRLNEQYF.

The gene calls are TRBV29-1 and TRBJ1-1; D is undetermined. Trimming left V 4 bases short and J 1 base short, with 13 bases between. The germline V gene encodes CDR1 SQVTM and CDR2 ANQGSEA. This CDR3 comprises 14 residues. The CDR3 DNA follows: TGCAGCGTTGGATCCCCTCCGCGGAACACTGAAGCTTTCTTT. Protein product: CSVGSPPRNTEAFF.

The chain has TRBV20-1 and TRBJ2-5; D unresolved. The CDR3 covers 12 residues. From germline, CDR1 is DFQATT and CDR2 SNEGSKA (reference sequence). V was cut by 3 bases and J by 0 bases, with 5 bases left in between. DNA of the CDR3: TGCAGTGCTAGTGTTTACCAAGAGACCCAGTACTTC. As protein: CSASVYQETQYF.

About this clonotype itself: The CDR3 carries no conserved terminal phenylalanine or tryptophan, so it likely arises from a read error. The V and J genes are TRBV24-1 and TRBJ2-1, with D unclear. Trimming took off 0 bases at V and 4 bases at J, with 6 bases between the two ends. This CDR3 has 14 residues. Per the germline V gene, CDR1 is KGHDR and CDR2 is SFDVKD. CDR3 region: CATSDLAQYNEQFL. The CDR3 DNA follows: TGTGCCACCAGTGATTTGGCACAGTACAATGAGCAGTTCCTC.

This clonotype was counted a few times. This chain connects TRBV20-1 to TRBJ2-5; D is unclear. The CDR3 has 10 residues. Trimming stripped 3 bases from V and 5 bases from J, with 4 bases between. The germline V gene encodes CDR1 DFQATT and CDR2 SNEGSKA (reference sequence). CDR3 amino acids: CSASGETQYF. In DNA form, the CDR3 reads TGCAGTGCTAGTGGCGAGACCCAGTACTTC.

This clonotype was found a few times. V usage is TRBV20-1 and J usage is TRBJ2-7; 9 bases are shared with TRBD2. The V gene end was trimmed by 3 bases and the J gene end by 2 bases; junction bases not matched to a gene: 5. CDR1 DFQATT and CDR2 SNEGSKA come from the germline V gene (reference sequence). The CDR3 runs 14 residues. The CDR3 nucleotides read TGCAGTGCTAGGTCGGCGGGAGGGGCCTACGAGCAGTACTTC. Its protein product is CSARSAGGAYEQYF.

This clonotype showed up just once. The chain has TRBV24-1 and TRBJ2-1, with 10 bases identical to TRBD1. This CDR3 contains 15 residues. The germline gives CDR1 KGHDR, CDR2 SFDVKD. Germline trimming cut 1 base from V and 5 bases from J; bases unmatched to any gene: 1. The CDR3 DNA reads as TGTGCCACCAGTGATTTCGGACAGGGGGACAATGAGCAGTTCTTC. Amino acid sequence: CATSDFGQGDNEQFF.

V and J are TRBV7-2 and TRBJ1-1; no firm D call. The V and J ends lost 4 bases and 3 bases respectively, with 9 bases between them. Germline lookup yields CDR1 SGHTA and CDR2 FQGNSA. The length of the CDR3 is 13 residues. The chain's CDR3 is CASSSDGHTEAFF. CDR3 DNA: TGTGCCAGCAGCTCGGACGGCCACACTGAAGCTTTCTTT.

The CDR3, as DNA: TGTGCCGCCGAGTCCCTAGCGAGCCACGAGCAGTACTTC. It specifies CAAESLASHEQYF. This chain connects TRBV15 to TRBJ2-7; tentatively, D is TRBD2 (6 bases). Trimming took 11 bases from V and 5 from J, leaving 19 bases between them. CDR1 is LNHNV, CDR2 YYDKDF, per germline (reference sequence). The CDR3 has 13 residues.

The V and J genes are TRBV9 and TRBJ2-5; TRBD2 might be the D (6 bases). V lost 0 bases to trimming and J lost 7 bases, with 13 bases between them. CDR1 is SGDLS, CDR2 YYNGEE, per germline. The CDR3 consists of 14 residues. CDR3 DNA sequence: TGTGCCAGCAGCGTAGATGGGGGGAGCGCGACCCAGTACTTC. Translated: CASSVDGGSATQYF. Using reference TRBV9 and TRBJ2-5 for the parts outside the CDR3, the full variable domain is DSGVTQTPKHLITATGQRVTLRCSPRSGDLSVYWYQQSLDQGLQFLIQYYNGEERAKGNILERFSAQQFPDLHSELNLSSLELGDSALYFCASSVDGGSATQYFGPGTRLLVL.

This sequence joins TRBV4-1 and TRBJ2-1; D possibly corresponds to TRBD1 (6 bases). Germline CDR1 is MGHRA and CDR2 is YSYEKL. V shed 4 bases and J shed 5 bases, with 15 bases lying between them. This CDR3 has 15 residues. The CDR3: CASSRRQGSDNEQFF. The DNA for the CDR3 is TGCGCCAGCAGCCGCCGGCAGGGGAGCGACAATGAGCAGTTCTTC.

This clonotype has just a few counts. Here the CDR3 DNA reads TGCAGTGCTAGCGCCTCAGGGAAGGAAAATCAGCCCCAGCATTTT. Protein: CSASASGKENQPQHF. The chain combines TRBV20-1 with TRBJ1-5; perhaps TRBD1 as D (5 bases). V dropped 3 bases and J dropped 4 bases, with 16 bases sitting between them. The germline V gene has CDR1 DFQATT and CDR2 SNEGSKA (reference sequence). The CDR3 is made up of 15 amino acids.

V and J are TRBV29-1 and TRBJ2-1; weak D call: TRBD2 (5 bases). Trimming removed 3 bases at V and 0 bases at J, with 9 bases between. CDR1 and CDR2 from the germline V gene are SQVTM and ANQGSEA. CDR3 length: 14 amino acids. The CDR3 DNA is TGCAGCGTTGAGTTCGGGGACTCCTACAATGAGCAGTTCTTC. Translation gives CSVEFGDSYNEQFF.

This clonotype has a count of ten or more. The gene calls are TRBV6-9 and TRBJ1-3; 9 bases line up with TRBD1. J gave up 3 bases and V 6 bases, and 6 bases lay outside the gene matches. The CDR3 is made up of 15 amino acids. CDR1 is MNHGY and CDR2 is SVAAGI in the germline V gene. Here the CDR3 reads CASSSGQGYGNTIYF. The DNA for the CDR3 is TGTGCCAGCAGCTCAGGACAGGGGTATGGAAACACCATATATTTT.

CDR3 in amino acids: CAISETGQGNSPLHF. The CDR3 nucleotides read TGTGCCATCAGTGAGACGGGACAGGGGAATTCACCCCTCCACTTT. V usage is TRBV10-3 and J usage is TRBJ1-6; 10 positions match TRBD1. CDR1 ENHRY and CDR2 SYGVKD come from the germline V gene. The J segment lost 7 bases and the V segment lost 2 bases, leaving 2 bases of the junction unmatched. This CDR3 region has 15 residues.

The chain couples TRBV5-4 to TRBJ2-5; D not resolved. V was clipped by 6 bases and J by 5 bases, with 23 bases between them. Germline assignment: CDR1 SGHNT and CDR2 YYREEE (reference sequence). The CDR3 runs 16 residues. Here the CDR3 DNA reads TGTGCCAGCATCCCTTTCGGGCGCGGAGTTGGGGAGACCCAGTACTTC. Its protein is CASIPFGRGVGETQYF.

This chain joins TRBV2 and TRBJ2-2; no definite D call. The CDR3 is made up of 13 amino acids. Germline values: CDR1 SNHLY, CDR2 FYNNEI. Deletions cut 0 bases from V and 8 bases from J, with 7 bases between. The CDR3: CASSEAGSGELFF. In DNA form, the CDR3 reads TGTGCCAGCAGTGAAGCAGGGTCAGGGGAGCTGTTTTTT.

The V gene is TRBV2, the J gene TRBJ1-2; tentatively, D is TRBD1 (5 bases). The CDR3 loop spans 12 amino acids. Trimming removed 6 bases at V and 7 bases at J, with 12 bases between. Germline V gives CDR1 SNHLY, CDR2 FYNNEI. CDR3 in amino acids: CASRGVPLGYTF. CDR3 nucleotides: TGTGCCAGCAGGGGGGTCCCCCTTGGCTACACCTTC.

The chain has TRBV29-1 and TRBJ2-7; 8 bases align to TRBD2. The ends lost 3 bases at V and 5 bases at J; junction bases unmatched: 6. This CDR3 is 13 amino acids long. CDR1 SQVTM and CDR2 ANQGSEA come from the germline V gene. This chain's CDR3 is CSVDGGVRNEQYF. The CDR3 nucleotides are TGCAGCGTTGACGGGGGGGTTCGGAACGAGCAGTACTTC.